One sample yielded the 2 T cell receptor beta chains listed below, sequenced in a study of blood T cell repertoires in COVID-19. TCRdb's copy holds only in-frame clones and misses some; the assay was immunoSEQ multiplex PCR. The sample has some 240,000 clones, around 84% seen once. The sample comprised PBMCs or T cells enriched from blood (not recorded which). Every receptor here comes from a man aged 25-40 years with acute COVID-19.

In DNA form, the CDR3 reads TGTGCCAGCACCACGACAGGGAGAGAGACCCAGTACTTC. It specifies CASTTTGRETQYF. V is TRBV28 and J is TRBJ2-5, with 7 positions matching TRBD1. CDR3 length: 13 amino acids. Trimming removed 7 bases from V and 4 bases from J; junction bases left unmatched: 6. Germline V gene data show CDR1 as MDHEN and CDR2 as SYDVKM.

The V and J genes are TRBV5-5 and TRBJ2-7, with D possibly matching TRBD2 (5 bases). The CDR3 length is 14 residues. Looked up from germline, CDR1 is SGHKS and CDR2 is YYEKEE (reference sequence). Between the trimmed V and J ends, which lost 5 bases and 5 bases, there was a span of 17 bases. The CDR3 coding sequence is TGTGCCAGCAGTTTAACGGGAATAGTTGACGAGCAGTACGTC. This gives the protein CASSLTGIVDEQYV.